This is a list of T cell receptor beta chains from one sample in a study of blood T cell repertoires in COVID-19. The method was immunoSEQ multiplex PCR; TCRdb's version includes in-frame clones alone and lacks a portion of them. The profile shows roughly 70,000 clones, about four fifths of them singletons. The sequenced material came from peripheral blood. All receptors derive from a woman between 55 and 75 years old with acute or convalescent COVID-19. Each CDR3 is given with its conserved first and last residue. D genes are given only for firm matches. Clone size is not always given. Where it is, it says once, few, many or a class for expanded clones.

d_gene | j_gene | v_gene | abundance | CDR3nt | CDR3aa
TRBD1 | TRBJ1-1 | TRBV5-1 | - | TGCGCCAGCAGCGACAGGGGAGTAGTGACCACTGAAGCTTTCTTT | CASSDRGVVTTEAFF
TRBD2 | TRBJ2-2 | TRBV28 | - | TGTGCCAGCAGTCCTGGACTAGCGGGGAGTTTATTGGGCGGGGAGCTGTTTTTT | CASSPGLAGSLLGGELFF
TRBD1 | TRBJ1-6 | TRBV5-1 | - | TGCGCCAGCAGCTACTTTACGACAGGGGAAGGCAATAATTCACCCCTCCACTTT | CASSYFTTGEGNNSPLHF
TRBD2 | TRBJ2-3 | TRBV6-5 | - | TGTGCCAGCAGTTACGTGGGGACTACATATACGCAGTATTTT | CASSYVGTTYTQYF
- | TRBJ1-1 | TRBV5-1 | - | TGCGCCAGCACCCTCTCAGGGAACACTGAAGCTTTCTTT | CASTLSGNTEAFF
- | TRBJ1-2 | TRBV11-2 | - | TGTGCCAGCAGCTTCCAGACCGCTGCCGGAGGGGGCTACACCTTC | CASSFQTAAGGGYTF
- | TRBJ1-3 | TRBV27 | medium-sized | TGTGCCAGCAGTTCGACAGCCAACTCTGGAAACACCATATATTTT | CASSSTANSGNTIYF
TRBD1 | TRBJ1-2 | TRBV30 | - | TGTGCCTGGAGCCCGACAGGGCTAATCTATGGCTACACCTTC | CAWSPTGLIYGYTF
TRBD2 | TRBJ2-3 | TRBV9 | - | TGTGCCAGCAGCCCCGGGGGGGCATGGGCAGATACGCAGTATTTT | CASSPGGAWADTQYF
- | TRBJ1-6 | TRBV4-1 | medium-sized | TGCGCCAGCAGCCCCTCTGAGTTACTAAATTCACCCCTCCACTTT | CASSPSELLNSPLHF
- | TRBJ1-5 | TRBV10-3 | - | TGTGCCATCAGTGAGTCGAAACAGATGAGTCAGCCCCAGCATTTT | CAISESKQMSQPQHF
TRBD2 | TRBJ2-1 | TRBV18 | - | TGTGCCAGCTCACCACCGGGGGGGAACATGCTTAATGAGCAGTTCTTC | CASSPPGGNMLNEQFF
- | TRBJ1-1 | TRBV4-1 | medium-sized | TGCGCCAGCATCGACATGAACACTGAAGCTTTCTTT | CASIDMNTEAFF
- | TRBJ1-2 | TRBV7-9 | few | TGTGCCAGCAGCTCCGGGCAGGGAGGTAACTATGGCTACACCTTC | CASSSGQGGNYGYTF
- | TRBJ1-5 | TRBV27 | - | TGTGCCAGCAGCCGTCAGGGTAGATTGAATCAGCCCCAGCATTTT | CASSRQGRLNQPQHF
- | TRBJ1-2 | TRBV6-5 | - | TGTGCCAGCAGTTATTATCCGCAAGCGGATGGCTACACCTTC | CASSYYPQADGYTF
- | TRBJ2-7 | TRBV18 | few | TGTGCCAGCTCCCCGGACGGAGGTTACGAGCAGTACTTC | CASSPDGGYEQYF
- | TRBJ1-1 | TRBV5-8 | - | TGTGCCAGCAGCTTGGGGGCCCGGGGGGAAGTTGAAGCTTTCTTT | CASSLGARGEVEAFF
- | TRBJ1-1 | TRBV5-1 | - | TGCGCCAGCCGAGTGGGAGAGGGCACTGAAGCTTTCTTT | CASRVGEGTEAFF
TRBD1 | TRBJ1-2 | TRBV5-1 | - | TGCGCCAGCCGACAGGAACTTTCCGGGACAGGATCCGATGGCTACACCTTC | CASRQELSGTGSDGYTF
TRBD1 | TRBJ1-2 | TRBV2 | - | TGTGCCAGCAGTGGACAGGGAATTGGTGGCTACACCTTC | CASSGQGIGGYTF
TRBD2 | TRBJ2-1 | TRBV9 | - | TGTGCCAGCAGCGTAGAACTAGCGGTTGGTGAGCAGTTCTTC | CASSVELAVGEQFF